The sequence of this TCR beta chain was determined in a study of cytomegalovirus exposure and HLA in healthy donors. Study results and limitations: Most of the CMV-associated TCR beta chains (in a later analysis) appeared to be HLA-restricted.

Worth noting for this clone: What it binds is unknown.

Trimming took 5 bases from V and 5 from J, leaving 12 bases between them. The length of the CDR3 is 13 residues. Germline lookup yields CDR1 SGHVS and CDR2 FQNEAQ. A multiplex PCR was run with 60 Vbeta primers and 13 Jbeta primers. The method was immunoSEQ multiplex PCR; TCRdb's version includes in-frame clones alone and lacks a portion of them. The table lists fewer than 250,000 clones, 76% of them singletons. Sequenced: PBMCs. This sequence joins TRBV7-8 and TRBJ2-5; D unresolved. The TCR originated in a man between 18 and 29 years old in good health and CMV-seronegative. The CDR3 sequence is CASSPRLIETQYF. For the CDR3, the DNA is TGTGCCAGCAGCCCCCGGTTGATCGAGACCCAGTACTTC.